This T cell receptor (beta chain) originates from a study of regulatory T cells in long-lasting Graves disease. Study-level results: The study found TRBV28, TRBJ1-2 and TRBJ2-5 favored in persistent disease.

Time point meaning: newly diagnosed GD, antithyroid drugs for less than 3 months. Extracted PBMC RNA gave rise to the TCR library. Building of the TCR beta libraries involved iRepertoire HTBI primers and Arm-PCR of CDR3 regions. TCRdb re-called the multiplex PCR reads with MiXCR, one entry per CDR3 protein. The table has 560,000 or so distinct CDR3 sequences, roughly 15% seen once. V shed 4 bases and J shed 1 base, with 19 bases lying between them. The CDR3 consists of 17 residues. Germline V lookup: CDR1 SGHDT, CDR2 YYEEEE. This clonotype showed up many times. Antigen: not known. A further study also used this sample, focusing on T cells in Graves' hyperthyroidism and ophthalmopathy.

This sequence was found in a man between 18 and 35 years old with Graves disease. The material was peripheral blood mononuclear cells (PBMCs), obtained at new diagnosis, from a patient treated with antithyroid drugs. The chain combines TRBV5-6 with TRBJ2-3; D perhaps matches TRBD2 (6 bases). The CDR3 bases are TGTGCCAGCAGCGTGACGGGCCGCGGGGCCGGCACAGATACGCAGTATTTT. The encoded protein is CASSVTGRGAGTDTQYF.